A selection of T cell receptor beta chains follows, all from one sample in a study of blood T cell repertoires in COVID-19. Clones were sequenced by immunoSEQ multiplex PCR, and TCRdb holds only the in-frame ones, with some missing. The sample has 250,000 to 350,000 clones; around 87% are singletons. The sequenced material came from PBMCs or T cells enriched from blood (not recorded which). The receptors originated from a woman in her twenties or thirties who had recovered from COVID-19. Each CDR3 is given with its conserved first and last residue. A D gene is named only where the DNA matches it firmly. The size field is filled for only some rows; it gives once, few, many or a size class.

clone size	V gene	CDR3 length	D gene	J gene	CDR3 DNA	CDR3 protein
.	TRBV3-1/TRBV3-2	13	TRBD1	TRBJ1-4	TGTGCCAGCCGCAGGGGGCTGTATGAAAAACTGTTTTTT	CASRRGLYEKLFF
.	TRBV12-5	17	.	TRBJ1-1	TGTGCTAGTGGCTTCGGACACGACGCCAAGATGAACACTGAAGCTTTCTTT	CASGFGHDAKMNTEAFF
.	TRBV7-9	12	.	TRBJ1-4	TGTGCCAGCAGCCCCGAGGGTGAAAAACTGTTTTTT	CASSPEGEKLFF
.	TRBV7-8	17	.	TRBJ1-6	TGTGCCAGCAGCTTAGACTCGACTTTTGTCTATAATTCACCCCTCCACTTT	CASSLDSTFVYNSPLHF
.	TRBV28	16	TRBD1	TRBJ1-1	TGTGCCAGCAGTTTCTTAAGGGGGACAGGGTTGGGTGAAGCTTTCTTT	CASSFLRGTGLGEAFF
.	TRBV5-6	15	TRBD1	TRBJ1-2	TGTGCCAGCAGCTTCAGGGGGCAGACTAACTATGGCTACACCTTC	CASSFRGQTNYGYTF
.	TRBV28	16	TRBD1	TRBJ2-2	TGTGCCAGCAGTTTATACGGGACAGGGGCGGTCGGGGAGCTGTTTTTT	CASSLYGTGAVGELFF
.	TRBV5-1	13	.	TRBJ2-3	TGCGCCAGCAGTCCGGGAGGCACAGATACGCAGTATTTT	CASSPGGTDTQYF
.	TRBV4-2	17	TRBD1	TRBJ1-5	TGTGCCAGCAGCCGAGTAGGGGGACAGGGGGAAGGGCAGCCCCAGCATTTT	CASSRVGGQGEGQPQHF
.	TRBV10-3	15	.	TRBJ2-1	TGTGCCATCAGTGAGGACTTAATGACCTACAATGAGCAGTTCTTC	CAISEDLMTYNEQFF
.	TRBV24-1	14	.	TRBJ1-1	TGTGCCACCCGACCGGGGGGTTTGGACACTGAAGCTTTCTTT	CATRPGGLDTEAFF
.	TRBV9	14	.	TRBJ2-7	TGTGCCAGCAGCGTAGATCACAGCCCCTACGAGCAGTACTTC	CASSVDHSPYEQYF
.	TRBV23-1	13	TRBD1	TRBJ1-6	TGCGCCAGCAGTCAATGGGACAGAATATTATACCACTTT	CASSQWDRILYHF
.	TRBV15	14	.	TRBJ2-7	TGTGCCACCAGCAGAGATACGGGCTCCTACGAGCAGTACTTC	CATSRDTGSYEQYF
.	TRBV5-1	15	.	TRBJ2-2	TGCGCCAGCAGTAATTCTCGCGCGAACACCGGGGAGCTGTTTTTT	CASSNSRANTGELFF
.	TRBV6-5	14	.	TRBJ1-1	TGTGCCAGCAGCTTCCGGGGGGCAGGGACTGAAGCTTTCTTT	CASSFRGAGTEAFF
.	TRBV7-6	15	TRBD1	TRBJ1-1	TGTGCCAGCAGCCCTTTAGACAGGGGTAACACTGAAGCTTTCTTT	CASSPLDRGNTEAFF
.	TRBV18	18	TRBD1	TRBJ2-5	TGTGCCAGCTCACCTCCGGGGACAGGGGGCGCCTTACGAGAGACCCAGTACTTC	CASSPPGTGGALRETQYF
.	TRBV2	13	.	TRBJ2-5	TGTGCCAGCATCAAATTTAGCGGAGAGACCCAGTACTTC	CASIKFSGETQYF
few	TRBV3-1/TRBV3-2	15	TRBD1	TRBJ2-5	TGTGCCAGCAGCGGATGGGACAGGTACCAAGAGACCCAGTACTTC	CASSGWDRYQETQYF
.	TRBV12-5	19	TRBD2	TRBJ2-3	TGTGCTAGTGGTTTGGCCAGGACTAGCGGGGGACCTAGCACAGATACGCAGTATTTT	CASGLARTSGGPSTDTQYF
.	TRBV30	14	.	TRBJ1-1	TGTGCCTGGGCTACAGGGAATATGAACACTGAAGCTTTCTTT	CAWATGNMNTEAFF
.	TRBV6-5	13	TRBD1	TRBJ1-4	TGTGCCAGTACCGGGACAGGGTATGAAAAACTGTTTTTT	CASTGTGYEKLFF
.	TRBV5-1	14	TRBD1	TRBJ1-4	TGCGCCAGCAAGTCCGGGACAGGGGATGAAAAACTGTTTTTT	CASKSGTGDEKLFF
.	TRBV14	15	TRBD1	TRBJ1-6	TGTGCCAGCAGCCAGTACAGGGGGACGAATTCACCCCTCCACTTT	CASSQYRGTNSPLHF
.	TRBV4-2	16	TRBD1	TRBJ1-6	TGTGCCAGCAGCCAGCCGACAGGGGCCTTGGATTCACCCCTCCACTTT	CASSQPTGALDSPLHF
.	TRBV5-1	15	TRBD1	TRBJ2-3	TGCGCCAGCAGCCGTAGGGACAGAAGCACAGATACGCAGTATTTT	CASSRRDRSTDTQYF
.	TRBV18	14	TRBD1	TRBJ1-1	TGTGCCAGCTCACGCGACAGGGGGCCAACTGAAGCTTTCTTT	CASSRDRGPTEAFF
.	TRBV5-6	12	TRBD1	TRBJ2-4	TGTGCCAGCAGCTTTCCAGGGGGCATTCAGTACTTC	CASSFPGGIQYF
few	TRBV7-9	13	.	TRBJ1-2	TGTGCCAGCAGCTTCTCGGCTAACTATGGCTACACCTTC	CASSFSANYGYTF
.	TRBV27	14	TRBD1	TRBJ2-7	TGTGCCAGCAGACGGACAGGGCCTAACTACGAGCAGTACTTC	CASRRTGPNYEQYF
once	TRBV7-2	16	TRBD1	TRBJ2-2	TGTGCCAGCAGCTTATCGCCAGGGGGCCTCACCGGGGAGCTGTTTTTT	CASSLSPGGLTGELFF
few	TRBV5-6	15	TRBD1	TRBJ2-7	TGTGCCAGCAGCCTGGGACAGGGGGGTCCCTACGAGCAGTACTTC	CASSLGQGGPYEQYF
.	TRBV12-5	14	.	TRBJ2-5	TGTGCTAGTGGTTTGGCCACAGGGTCAGAGACCCAGTACTTC	CASGLATGSETQYF
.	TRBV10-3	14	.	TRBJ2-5	TGTGCCATCAGTGGCGACACAAGCCAAGAGACCCAGTACTTC	CAISGDTSQETQYF
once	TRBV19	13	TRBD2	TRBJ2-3	TGTGCCAGTAGTCGGGGAGCGGGGGATACGCAGTATTTT	CASSRGAGDTQYF
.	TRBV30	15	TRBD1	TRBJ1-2	TGTGCCTGGAGTTCCCCAGGACAGGGAGTGTATGGCTACACCTTC	CAWSSPGQGVYGYTF